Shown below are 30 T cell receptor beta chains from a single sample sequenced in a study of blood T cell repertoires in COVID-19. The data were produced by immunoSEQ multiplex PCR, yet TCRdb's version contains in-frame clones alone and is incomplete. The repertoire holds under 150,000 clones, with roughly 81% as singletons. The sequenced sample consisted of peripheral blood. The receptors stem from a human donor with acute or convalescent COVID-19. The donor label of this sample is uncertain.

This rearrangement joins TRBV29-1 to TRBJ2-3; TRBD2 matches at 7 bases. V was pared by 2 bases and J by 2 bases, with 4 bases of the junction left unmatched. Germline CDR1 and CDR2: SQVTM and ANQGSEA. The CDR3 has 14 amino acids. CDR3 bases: TGCAGCGTTGAAACGGGGGGATCCACAGATACGCAGTATTTT. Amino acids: CSVETGGSTDTQYF.

Here the CDR3 DNA reads TGTGCCACCAGTGAACGAGAAGAGACCCAGTACTTC. Amino acid sequence: CATSEREETQYF. The chain combines TRBV24-1 with TRBJ2-5; D gene unclear. Between the trimmed V and J ends, which lost 4 bases and 3 bases, there was a span of 5 bases. The CDR3 is made up of 12 amino acids. Germline-derived CDR1 and CDR2 are KGHDR and SFDVKD.

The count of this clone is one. CDR3 in DNA: TGTGCCAGCAGCGCCAGGGACAGTCCGAGCACAGATACGCAGTATTTT. It encodes CASSARDSPSTDTQYF. The chain combines TRBV21-1 with TRBJ2-3; no DNA check was done on the table's D call, TRBD1. TRBV21-1 is described as a pseudogene. The CDR3 spans 16 residues.

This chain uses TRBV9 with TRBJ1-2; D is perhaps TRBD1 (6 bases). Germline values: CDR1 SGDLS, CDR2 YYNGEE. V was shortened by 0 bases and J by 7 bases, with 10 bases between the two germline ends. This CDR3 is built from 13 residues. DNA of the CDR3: TGTGCCAGCAGCGTAGAACAGGGCTCTGGCTACACCTTC. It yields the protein CASSVEQGSGYTF.

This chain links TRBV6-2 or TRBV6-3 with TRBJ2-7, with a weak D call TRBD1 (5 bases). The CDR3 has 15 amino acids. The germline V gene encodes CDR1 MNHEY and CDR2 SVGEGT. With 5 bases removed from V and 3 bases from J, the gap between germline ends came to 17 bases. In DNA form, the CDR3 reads TGTGCCAGCAGTAACAGCCCGACAGTATACTACGAGCAGTACTTC. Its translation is CASSNSPTVYYEQYF.

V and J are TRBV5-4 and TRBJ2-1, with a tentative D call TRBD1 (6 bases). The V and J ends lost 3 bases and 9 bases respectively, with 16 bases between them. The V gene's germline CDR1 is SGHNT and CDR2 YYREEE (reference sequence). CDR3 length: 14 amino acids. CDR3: CASSSPEGVGEQFF. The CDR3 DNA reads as TGTGCCAGCAGCTCACCCGAGGGGGTGGGTGAGCAGTTCTTC.

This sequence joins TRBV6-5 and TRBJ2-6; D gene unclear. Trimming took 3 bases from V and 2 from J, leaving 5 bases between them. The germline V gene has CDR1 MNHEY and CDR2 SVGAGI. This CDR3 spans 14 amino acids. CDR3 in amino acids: CASSYIPGANVLTF. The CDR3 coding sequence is TGTGCCAGCAGTTATATCCCTGGGGCCAACGTCCTGACTTTC.

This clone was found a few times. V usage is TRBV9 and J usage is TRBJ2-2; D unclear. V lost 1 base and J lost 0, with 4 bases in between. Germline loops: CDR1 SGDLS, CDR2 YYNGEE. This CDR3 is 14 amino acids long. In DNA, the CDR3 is TGTGCCAGCAGCGTAAGCTCGAACACCGGGGAGCTGTTTTTT. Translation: CASSVSSNTGELFF.

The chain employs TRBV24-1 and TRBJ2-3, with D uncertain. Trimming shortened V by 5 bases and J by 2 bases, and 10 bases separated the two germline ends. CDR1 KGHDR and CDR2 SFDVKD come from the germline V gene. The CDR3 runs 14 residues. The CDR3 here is CATSVADYTDTQYF. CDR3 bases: TGTGCCACCAGTGTCGCGGATTACACAGATACGCAGTATTTT.

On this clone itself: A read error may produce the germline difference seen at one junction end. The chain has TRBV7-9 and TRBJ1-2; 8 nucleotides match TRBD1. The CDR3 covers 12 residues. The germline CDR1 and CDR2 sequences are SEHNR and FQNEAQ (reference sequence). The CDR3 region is CASSLGTGPSGF. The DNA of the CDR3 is TGTGCCAGCAGCTTGGGGACAGGTCCCAGCGGCTTC.

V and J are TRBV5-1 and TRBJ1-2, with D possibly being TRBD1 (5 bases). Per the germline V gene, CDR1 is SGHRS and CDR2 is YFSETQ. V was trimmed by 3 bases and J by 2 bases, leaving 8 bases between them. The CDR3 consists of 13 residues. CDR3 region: CASSSQENYGYTF. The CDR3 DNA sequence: TGCGCCAGCAGCTCACAGGAGAACTATGGCTACACCTTC.

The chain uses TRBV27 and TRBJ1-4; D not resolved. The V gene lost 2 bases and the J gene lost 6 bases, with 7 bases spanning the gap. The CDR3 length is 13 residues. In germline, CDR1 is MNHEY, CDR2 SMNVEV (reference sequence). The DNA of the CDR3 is TGTGCCAGCAGTTTAATGAGAGATGAAAAACTGTTTTTT. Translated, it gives CASSLMRDEKLFF.

The CDR3 DNA sequence: TGTGCCAGCAGTGAAGGGGCCTACTATAATTCACCCCTCCACTTT. This translates into CASSEGAYYNSPLHF. This chain connects TRBV6-1 to TRBJ1-6; D remains ambiguous. Germline CDR1 is MNHNS and CDR2 is SASEGT. This CDR3 comprises 15 residues. V lost 1 base and J 3 bases, leaving 7 bases between the germline ends.

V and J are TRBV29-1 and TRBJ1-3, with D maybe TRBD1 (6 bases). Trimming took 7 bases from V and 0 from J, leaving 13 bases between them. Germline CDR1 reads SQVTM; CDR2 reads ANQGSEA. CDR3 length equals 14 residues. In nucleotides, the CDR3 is TGCAGCGCCAGGGACAACAACTCTGGAAACACCATATATTTT. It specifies CSARDNNSGNTIYF.

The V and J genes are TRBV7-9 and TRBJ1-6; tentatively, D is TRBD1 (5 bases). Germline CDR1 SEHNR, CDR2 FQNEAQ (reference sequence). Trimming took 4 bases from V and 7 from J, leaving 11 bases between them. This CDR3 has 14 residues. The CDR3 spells CASSSRDGNSPLHF. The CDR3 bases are TGTGCCAGCAGCTCGCGGGACGGAAATTCACCCCTCCACTTT.

The DNA of the CDR3 is TGTGCCAGCAGAGATCAGGGGGGTATATACAACGAGCAGTACTTC. This codes for CASRDQGGIYNEQYF. The rearrangement joins TRBV5-4 to TRBJ2-7, with D perhaps TRBD1 (7 bases). Deletions cut 5 bases from V and 5 bases from J, with 20 bases between. CDR3 size: 15 residues. From germline, CDR1 is SGHNT and CDR2 YYREEE (reference sequence).

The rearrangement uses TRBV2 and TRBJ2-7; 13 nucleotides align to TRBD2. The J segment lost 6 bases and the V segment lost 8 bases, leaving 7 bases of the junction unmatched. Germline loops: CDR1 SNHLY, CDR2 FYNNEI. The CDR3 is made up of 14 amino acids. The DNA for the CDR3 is TGTGCCAGCTGGGGACTAGCGGGGTTCTTCGAGCAGTACGTC. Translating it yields CASWGLAGFFEQYV.

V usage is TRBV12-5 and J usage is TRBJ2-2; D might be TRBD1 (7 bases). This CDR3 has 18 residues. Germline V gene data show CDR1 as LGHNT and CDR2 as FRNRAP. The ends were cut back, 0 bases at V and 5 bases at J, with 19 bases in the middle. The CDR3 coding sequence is TGTGCTAGTGGTTTGGTACTGGGTCAGGGGGGACGAACCGGGGAGCTGTTTTTT. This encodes CASGLVLGQGGRTGELFF. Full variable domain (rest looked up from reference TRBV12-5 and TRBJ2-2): DARVTQTPRHKVTEMGQEVTMRCQPILGHNTVFWYRQTMMQGLELLAYFRNRAPLDDSGMPKDRFSAEMPDATLATLKIQPSEPRDSAVYFCASGLVLGQGGRTGELFFGEGSRLTVL.

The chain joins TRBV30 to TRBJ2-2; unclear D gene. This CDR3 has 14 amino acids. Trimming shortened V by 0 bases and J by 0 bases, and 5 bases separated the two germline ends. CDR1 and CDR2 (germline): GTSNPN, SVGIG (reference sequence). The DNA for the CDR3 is TGTGCCTGGAGTGTACAAGCGAACACCGGGGAGCTGTTTTTT. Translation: CAWSVQANTGELFF.

CDR3 protein: CASSLRTDSYNEQFF. CDR3 sequence (DNA): TGTGCCAGCAGCCTTAGGACTGACTCCTACAATGAGCAGTTCTTC. The chain joins TRBV4-2 to TRBJ2-1, with a possible D match to TRBD2 (5 bases). This CDR3 contains 15 residues. The germline V gene has CDR1 LGHNA and CDR2 YNFKEQ. The V end was cut by 4 bases, the J end by 0 bases, with 10 bases between.

The CDR3 coding sequence is TGTGCCATCAGTGAGTCGAAGGGACAGGGGTATCAGCCCCAGCATTTT. Translated, it gives CAISESKGQGYQPQHF. The rearrangement uses TRBV10-3 and TRBJ1-5; TRBD1 matches 10 bases. CDR3 size: 16 residues. J gave up 5 bases and V 0 bases, and 4 bases lay outside the gene matches. Germline CDR1 ENHRY, CDR2 SYGVKD.

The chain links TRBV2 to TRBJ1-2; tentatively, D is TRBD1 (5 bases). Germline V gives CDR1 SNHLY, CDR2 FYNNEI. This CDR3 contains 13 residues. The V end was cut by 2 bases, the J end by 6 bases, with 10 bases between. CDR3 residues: CASSEQGGHGYTF. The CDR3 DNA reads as TGTGCCAGCAGTGAACAGGGAGGCCATGGCTACACCTTC.

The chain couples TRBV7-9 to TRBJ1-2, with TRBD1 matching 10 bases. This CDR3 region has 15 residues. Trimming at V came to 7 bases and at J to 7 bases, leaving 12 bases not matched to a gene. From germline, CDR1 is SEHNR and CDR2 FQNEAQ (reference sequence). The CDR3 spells CASITTGGSNAGYTF. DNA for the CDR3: TGTGCCAGCATCACGACAGGGGGCTCTAATGCTGGCTACACCTTC. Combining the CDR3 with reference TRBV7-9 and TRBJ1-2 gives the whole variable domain DTGVSQNPRHKITKRGQNVTFRCDPISEHNRLYWYRQTLGQGPEFLTYFQNEAQLEKSRLLSDRFSAERPKGSFSTLEIQRTEQGDSAMYLCASITTGGSNAGYTFGSGTRLTVV.

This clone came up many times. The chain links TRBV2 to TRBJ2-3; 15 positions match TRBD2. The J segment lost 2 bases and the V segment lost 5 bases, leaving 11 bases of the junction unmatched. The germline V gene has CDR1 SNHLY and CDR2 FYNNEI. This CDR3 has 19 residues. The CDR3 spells CASSWTSGGAVGDTDTQYF. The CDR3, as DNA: TGTGCCAGCAGTTGGACTAGCGGGGGGGCCGTCGGGGACACAGATACGCAGTATTTT.

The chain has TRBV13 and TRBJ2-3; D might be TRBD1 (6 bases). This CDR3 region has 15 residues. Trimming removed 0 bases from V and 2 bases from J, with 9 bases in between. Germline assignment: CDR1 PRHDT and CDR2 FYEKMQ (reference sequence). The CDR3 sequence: CASSLGQGITDTQYF. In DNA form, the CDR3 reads TGTGCCAGCAGCTTAGGACAGGGTATCACAGATACGCAGTATTTT.

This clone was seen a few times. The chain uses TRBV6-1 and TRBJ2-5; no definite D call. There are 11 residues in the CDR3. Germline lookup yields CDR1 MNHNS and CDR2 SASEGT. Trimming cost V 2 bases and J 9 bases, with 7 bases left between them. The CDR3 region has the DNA TGTGCCAGCAGTGAACCCGAGGCCCAGTACTTC. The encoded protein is CASSEPEAQYF.

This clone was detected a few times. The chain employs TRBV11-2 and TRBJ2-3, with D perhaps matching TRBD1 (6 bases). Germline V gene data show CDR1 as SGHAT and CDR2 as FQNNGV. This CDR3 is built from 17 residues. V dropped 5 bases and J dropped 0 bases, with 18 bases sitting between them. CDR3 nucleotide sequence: TGTGCCAGCAGCCTGGGCCCCGGGACAACAAGCACAGATACGCAGTATTTT. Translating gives CASSLGPGTTSTDTQYF.

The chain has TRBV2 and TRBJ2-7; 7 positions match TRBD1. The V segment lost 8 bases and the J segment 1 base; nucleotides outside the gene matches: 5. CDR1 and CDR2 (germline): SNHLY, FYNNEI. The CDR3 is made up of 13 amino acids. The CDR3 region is CASGDRHSYEQYV. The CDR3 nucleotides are TGTGCCAGCGGGGACAGACATTCCTACGAGCAGTACGTC.

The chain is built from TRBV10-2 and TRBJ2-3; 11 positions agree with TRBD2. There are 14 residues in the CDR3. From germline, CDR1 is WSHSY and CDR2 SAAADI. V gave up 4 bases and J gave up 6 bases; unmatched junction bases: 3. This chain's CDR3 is CASSVTSGVDTQYF. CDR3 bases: TGCGCCAGCAGTGTGACTAGCGGGGTGGATACGCAGTATTTT.

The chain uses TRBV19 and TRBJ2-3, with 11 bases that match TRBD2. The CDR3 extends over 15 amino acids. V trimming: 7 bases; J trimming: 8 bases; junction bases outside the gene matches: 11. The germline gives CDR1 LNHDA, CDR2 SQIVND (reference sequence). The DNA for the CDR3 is TGTGCCAGTACTCCTTCGGCTAGCGGGGGGACTACGCAGTATTTT. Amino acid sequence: CASTPSASGGTTQYF.